The table lists the clone carrying this T cell receptor beta chain with a count of one. The target antigen is unknown. The germline gene is not matched at one end of the junction; a read error may be the cause. The protocol was immunoSEQ multiplex PCR, while the TCRdb copy is restricted to in-frame clones and leaves out a portion. Counted here are over 95,000 clones, approximately 51% occurring once; the ten biggest clones make up less than 15%. The sample comes from a study of shared clonotypes between healthy human individuals. Study outcomes and limitations: Exclusively blood specimens were collected; tissue repertoires likely differ.

Germline V gene lookup returns CDR1 SGHTA and CDR2 FQGNSA. The CDR3 length is 19 residues. This receptor was taken from a woman between 40 and 55 years old in good health. Some clones in this sample may be carry-over from other donors' samples. The sequenced sample consisted of PBMCs. The chain recombines TRBV7-2 with TRBJ2-5; weak D call: TRBD1 (8 bases). The J call is doubtful: the DNA matches TRBJ2-7 better. This chain's CDR3 is CASSLAVGTGGLGSYEQYF. The CDR3 DNA sequence: TGTGCCAGCAGCCTAGCGGTGGGAACAGGGGGACTGGGGTCCTACGAGCAGTACTTC.